The 10 T cell receptor beta chains reported below all come from one sample, sequenced in a study of CD8+ T cells in alopecia areata. In each case, RNA was isolated and then reverse transcribed into cDNA as the sequencing template. Data came from immunoSEQ multiplex PCR; TCRdb stores just in-frame clones and leaves some out. The sample includes 95,000 to 150,000 clones, about 50% seen only once; the top ten take approximately 0.5%. The treatment here: oral pan-JAK inhibitor, 5-10 mg twice daily. Sequenced here: CD4+ T cells sorted from blood, sampled at week 4, from a patient treated with tofacitinib. All receptors come from a human donor with alopecia areata.

The chain employs TRBV27 and TRBJ1-1; no reliable D call. CDR3 length: 16 residues. Trimming removed 8 bases from V and 0 bases from J, with 19 bases in between. CDR1 is MNHEY, CDR2 SMNVEV, per germline (reference sequence). The CDR3 reads CASSAAGSWVNTEAFF. Written as DNA, the CDR3 is TGTGCCAGCTCAGCGGCAGGTTCGTGGGTGAACACTGAAGCTTTCTTT.

This sequence joins TRBV30 and TRBJ2-1; D ambiguous. This CDR3 has 15 amino acids. Trimming removed 2 bases from V and 0 bases from J, with 11 bases in between. Germline values: CDR1 GTSNPN, CDR2 SVGIG (reference sequence). The CDR3 DNA reads as TGTGCCTGGAGTAAATGGGGAAGCTCCTACAATGAGCAGTTCTTC. As protein: CAWSKWGSSYNEQFF.

The chain is built from TRBV6-1 and TRBJ1-2, with D hard to call. The germline gives CDR1 MNHNS, CDR2 SASEGT. The CDR3 loop spans 16 amino acids. V was trimmed by 0 bases and J by 5 bases, leaving 16 bases between them. The chain's CDR3 is CASSEAVVKGPYGYTF. CDR3 sequence (DNA): TGTGCCAGCAGTGAAGCCGTGGTAAAGGGTCCGTATGGCTACACCTTC.

In this sample, this clone turned up a few times. The chain links TRBV7-9 to TRBJ2-2; the D gene is possibly TRBD2 (5 bases). This CDR3 region has 17 residues. With 4 bases removed from V and 4 bases from J, the gap between germline ends came to 19 bases. The germline CDR1 and CDR2 sequences are SEHNR and FQNEAQ (reference sequence). CDR3: CASSSGLLGSSTGELFF. CDR3 sequence (DNA): TGTGCCAGCAGCTCTGGACTCCTTGGGTCCTCCACCGGGGAGCTGTTTTTT.

The chain employs TRBV11-2 and TRBJ2-1; no clear D gene. CDR1 SGHAT and CDR2 FQNNGV come from the germline V gene. This CDR3 has 16 amino acids. V was pared by 5 bases and J by 2 bases, with 16 bases between. Here the CDR3 reads CASSKGPGSTYNEQFF. CDR3 DNA sequence: TGTGCCAGCAGCAAAGGGCCCGGGTCCACCTACAATGAGCAGTTCTTC. Supplemented by reference TRBV11-2 and TRBJ2-1, the full variable domain reads EAGVAQSPRYKIIEKRQSVAFWCNPISGHATLYWYQQILGQGPKLLIQFQNNGVVDDSQLPKDRFSAERLKGVDSTLKIQPAKLEDSAVYLCASSKGPGSTYNEQFFGPGTRLTVL.

This clone was counted a few times. The rearrangement uses TRBV2 and TRBJ2-5; D is undetermined. The V and J ends lost 7 bases and 5 bases respectively, with 11 bases between them. This CDR3 spans 12 amino acids. The germline V gene has CDR1 SNHLY and CDR2 FYNNEI. CDR3: CASIPPGETQYF. CDR3 nucleotide sequence: TGTGCCAGCATTCCCCCTGGGGAGACCCAGTACTTC.

The chain uses TRBV30 and TRBJ2-1; 11 bases are a match to TRBD2. V gave up 4 bases and J gave up 10 bases; unmatched junction bases: 9. This CDR3 contains 14 residues. The V gene's germline CDR1 is GTSNPN and CDR2 SVGIG (reference sequence). CDR3 in DNA: TGTGCCTGGAATGGACTAGCGGGCTCTAGAGAGCAGTTCTTC. Its translation: CAWNGLAGSREQFF.

This clone was seen a handful of times. The gene calls are TRBV15 and TRBJ2-7, with no clear D. Trimming left V 2 bases short and J 3 bases short, with 14 bases between. Germline values: CDR1 LNHNV, CDR2 YYDKDF (reference sequence). This CDR3 region has 15 residues. The CDR3 DNA follows: TGTGCCACCAGCAGATTTGGACCCGATAACTACGAGCAGTACTTC. It codes for CATSRFGPDNYEQYF.

This clone came up a few times. The J gene is TRBJ1-1, the V gene TRBV5-1; D might be TRBD1 (5 bases). The germline CDR1 and CDR2 sequences are SGHRS and YFSETQ. This CDR3 comprises 14 residues. V dropped 1 base and J dropped 3 bases, with 10 bases sitting between them. The CDR3 sequence: CASSLRGTHTEAFF. In nucleotides, the CDR3 is TGCGCCAGCAGCTTGCGGGGGACCCACACTGAAGCTTTCTTT.

Only a few counts were recorded for this clone. CDR3 sequence (DNA): TGCGCCAGCAGCTTGGGAGGGACAACGAACACCGGGGAGCTGTTTTTT. This encodes CASSLGGTTNTGELFF. V and J are TRBV5-1 and TRBJ2-2, with a weak D call TRBD1 (6 bases). Germline V gives CDR1 SGHRS, CDR2 YFSETQ. CDR3 size: 16 residues. V lost 0 bases and J 0 bases, leaving 9 bases between the germline ends.